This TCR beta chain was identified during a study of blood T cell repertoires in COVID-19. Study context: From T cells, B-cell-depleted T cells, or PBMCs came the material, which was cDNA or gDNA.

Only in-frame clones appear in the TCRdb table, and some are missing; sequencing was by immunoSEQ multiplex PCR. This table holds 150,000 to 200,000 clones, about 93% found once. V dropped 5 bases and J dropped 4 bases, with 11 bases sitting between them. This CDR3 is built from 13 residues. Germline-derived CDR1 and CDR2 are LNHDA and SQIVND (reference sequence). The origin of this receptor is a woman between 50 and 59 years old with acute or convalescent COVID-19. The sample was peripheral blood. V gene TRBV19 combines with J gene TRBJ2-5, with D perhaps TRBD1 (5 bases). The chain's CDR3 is CASSGAGGETQYF. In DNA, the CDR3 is TGTGCCAGTAGTGGGGCAGGTGGAGAGACCCAGTACTTC.